The 4 T cell receptor beta chains below were found in one sample sequenced in a study of graft-versus-host responses after intestinal transplantation. Profiling relied on immunoSEQ multiplex PCR, and the TCRdb table lists in-frame clones only, not all of them. This sample has around 33,000 clones, with about 95% found just once. Specimen: PBMCs, collected 16 days after intestinal transplant. The receptor source for this set is a human patient who received an intestinal transplant, so some T cells may come from the graft donor.

V and J are TRBV5-1 and TRBJ2-6; D gene ambiguous. Looked up from germline, CDR1 is SGHRS and CDR2 is YFSETQ. V was trimmed by 0 bases and J by 1 base, leaving 14 bases between them. The CDR3 spans 18 residues. The DNA for the CDR3 is TGCGCCAGCAGCTTGGCGGGTAGTGACGGATCTGGGGCCAACGTCCTGACTTTC. Translating it yields CASSLAGSDGSGANVLTF.

The V and J genes are TRBV6-1 and TRBJ1-1, with a tentative D call TRBD1 (5 bases). The germline V and J ends were trimmed by 2 bases and 5 bases, with 12 bases remaining between them. This CDR3 region has 14 residues. Germline CDR1 is MNHNS and CDR2 is SASEGT. The CDR3 DNA reads as TGTGCCAGCAGTGAATTGGGGGAGGCTACTGAAGCTTTCTTT. Translating it yields CASSELGEATEAFF.

The V call is TRBV6-5, the J call TRBJ2-7, with a possible D match to TRBD2 (6 bases). Germline loops: CDR1 MNHEY, CDR2 SVGAGI. The V gene lost 2 bases and the J gene lost 1 base, with 12 bases spanning the gap. This CDR3 is 15 amino acids long. CDR3 in DNA: TGTGCCAGCAGTTACGGGGGGATCCGTTCCTACGAGCAGTACTTC. It translates to CASSYGGIRSYEQYF.

The chain uses TRBV2 and TRBJ2-3; D unclear. The germline V gene encodes CDR1 SNHLY and CDR2 FYNNEI. There are 14 residues in the CDR3. V was pared by 4 bases and J by 0 bases, with 8 bases between. The CDR3 DNA sequence: TGTGCCAGCAGTGGCCTTTCTAGCACAGATACGCAGTATTTT. Protein: CASSGLSSTDTQYF.